Following are 5 T cell receptor beta chains from one sample sequenced in a study of blood T cell repertoires in COVID-19. The method was immunoSEQ multiplex PCR; TCRdb's version includes in-frame clones alone and lacks a portion of them. The data contain about 7,000 clones, 75% to 90% of them singletons. The sample taken for sequencing was peripheral blood. These receptors came from a human donor in a cohort sampled during active COVID-19.

The CDR3 DNA sequence: TGTGCCACCAGCAGAGATCTGGGGAGGACTGAAGCTTTCTTT. Encoded protein: CATSRDLGRTEAFF. V usage is TRBV15 and J usage is TRBJ1-1, with no clear D. The CDR3 has 14 residues. Trimming cost V 0 bases and J 5 bases, with 10 bases left between them. Germline CDR1 and CDR2: LNHNV and YYDKDF (reference sequence). The variable domain in full, completed from reference TRBV15 and TRBJ1-1, reads DAMVIQNPRYQVTQFGKPVTLSCSQTLNHNVMYWYQQKSSQAPKLLFHYYDKDFNNEADTPDNFQSRRPNTSFCFLDIRSPGLGDTAMYLCATSRDLGRTEAFFGQGTRLTVV.

This chain connects TRBV5-3 to TRBJ2-3; 8 positions match TRBD2. TRBV5-3 is classed as an ORF, of uncertain function. CDR3 length equals 22 residues. The J segment lost 9 bases and the V segment lost 0 bases, leaving 30 bases of the junction unmatched. CDR3 DNA sequence: TGTGCCAGAAGCTTGGCCATATCTCACGGGGGGGGTAAACGCCGCCTTTGCCCCACGCAGTATTTT. This sequence encodes CARSLAISHGGGKRRLCPTQYF.

V usage is TRBV6-1 and J usage is TRBJ1-5; no definite D call. The CDR3 spans 16 residues. Germline V gene data show CDR1 as MNHNS and CDR2 as SASEGT. Deletions cut 0 bases from V and 0 bases from J, with 9 bases between. The CDR3 nucleotides are TGTGCCAGCAGTGAAGCGAAACAATTTAGCAATCAGCCCCAGCATTTT. Translation gives CASSEAKQFSNQPQHF.

Details on this clone: A read error may account for a junction end that differs from germline. This chain connects TRBV7-7 to TRBJ2-5; 8 bases agree with TRBD1. Per germline, CDR1 SSHAT and CDR2 FNYEAQ (reference sequence). This CDR3 contains 13 residues. The CDR3 DNA reads TGTGCTAGCAGCTGGGACAGGCAAGAGACCCAGTACTTC. Amino acids: CASSWDRQETQYF.

This clone has only one observation. The chain employs TRBV6-1 and TRBJ2-5; TRBD2 agrees at 10 bases. The V segment lost 1 base and the J segment 5 bases; nucleotides outside the gene matches: 10. Germline assignment: CDR1 MNHNS and CDR2 SASEGT. There are 17 residues in the CDR3. CDR3 DNA: TGTGCCAGCAGTGAAGTCCCAGCGGGAGGGTTATGGGAGACCCAGTACTTC. Its protein is CASSEVPAGGLWETQYF.